Listed here are 32 T cell receptor beta chains from one sample, sequenced in a study of T cell responses to AZD1222 COVID-19 vaccine. Data came from immunoSEQ multiplex PCR; TCRdb stores just in-frame clones and leaves some out. This sample yields 95,000 to 150,000 clones, of which around 89% are seen a single time; 3.1% belongs to the top ten. Sequenced here: peripheral blood, sampled on day 0 of AZD1222 vaccination. These receptors all come from an adult in good health.

V is TRBV2 and J is TRBJ1-2; D possibly corresponds to TRBD1 (5 bases). Germline loops: CDR1 SNHLY, CDR2 FYNNEI. V gave up 2 bases and J gave up 8 bases, with 15 bases separating them. The CDR3 consists of 14 residues. The CDR3 nucleotides read TGTGCCAGCAGTGAACCTCTGACGGGGCCCGGCTACACCTTC. This gives the protein CASSEPLTGPGYTF.

This chain uses TRBV27 with TRBJ2-2, with TRBD1 as a possible D gene (6 bases). Trimming cost V 0 bases and J 6 bases, with 20 bases left between them. Per the germline V gene, CDR1 is MNHEY and CDR2 is SMNVEV (reference sequence). This CDR3 has 18 amino acids. Here the CDR3 reads CASSLSWSGVVVAGELFF. The DNA for the CDR3 is TGTGCCAGCAGTTTATCGTGGTCAGGGGTAGTAGTGGCCGGGGAGCTGTTTTTT.

V gene TRBV15 combines with J gene TRBJ2-7; D tentatively reads TRBD1 or TRBD2 (5 bases each). The V and J ends lost 3 bases and 4 bases respectively, with 10 bases between them. CDR1 and CDR2 from the germline V gene are LNHNV and YYDKDF (reference sequence). The CDR3 is 13 residues long. The CDR3 loop reads CATSRGREYEQYF. DNA of the CDR3: TGTGCCACCAGCAGGGGCAGGGAGTACGAGCAGTACTTC.

The chain joins TRBV3-1 (or the pseudogene TRBV3-2) to TRBJ1-2, with D maybe TRBD1 (5 bases). This CDR3 contains 14 residues. CDR1 is LGHDT, CDR2 YNNKEL, per germline (reference sequence). V lost 2 bases to trimming and J lost 2 bases, with 9 bases between them. Written as DNA, the CDR3 is TGTGCCAGCAGCCAACGGGCAGGGAACTATGGCTACACCTTC. Its translation is CASSQRAGNYGYTF.

This clone was observed once. This chain links TRBV4-2 with TRBJ1-2; tentative D call: TRBD1 (5 bases). Germline values: CDR1 LGHNA, CDR2 YNFKEQ. The CDR3 runs to 15 residues. With 0 bases removed from V and 4 bases from J, the gap between germline ends came to 12 bases. For the CDR3, the DNA is TGTGCCAGCAGCCAAGAAACAGGAGCCTCCTATGGCTACACCTTC. Its translation is CASSQETGASYGYTF.

The table lists this clone with a count of one. V usage is TRBV7-8 and J usage is TRBJ1-6, with no clear D. Trimming took 1 base from V and 6 from J, leaving 16 bases between them. The CDR3 consists of 17 residues. Germline V CDR1 and CDR2: SGHVS, FQNEAQ. CDR3 DNA: TGTGCCAGCAGCTTAGATGAGTTGAGGGCGCGTAATTCACCCCTCCACTTT. Its translation is CASSLDELRARNSPLHF. Supplemented by reference TRBV7-8 and TRBJ1-6, the full variable domain reads GAGVSQSPRYKVAKRGQDVALRCDPISGHVSLFWYQQALGQGPEFLTYFQNEAQLDKSGLPSDRFFAERPEGSVSTLKIQRTQQEDSAVYLCASSLDELRARNSPLHFGNGTRLTVT.

The chain joins TRBV28 to TRBJ1-1; D gene uncertain. Germline CDR1 and CDR2: MDHEN and SYDVKM. This CDR3 is built from 15 residues. V lost 2 bases to trimming and J lost 4 bases, with 14 bases between them. The CDR3 DNA reads TGTGCCAGCAGTTTAGCCCCCGATCCCGGCACTGAAGCTTTCTTT. Its protein is CASSLAPDPGTEAFF.

V usage is TRBV7-9 and J usage is TRBJ2-3, with D unclear. CDR1 and CDR2 from the germline V gene are SEHNR and FQNEAQ (reference sequence). V was clipped by 1 base and J by 5 bases, with 13 bases between them. The CDR3 is 15 amino acids. CDR3 amino acids: CASSLEASAGDTQYF. In nucleotides, the CDR3 is TGTGCCAGCAGCTTAGAGGCGTCAGCAGGAGATACGCAGTATTTT.

The chain has TRBV7-2 and TRBJ1-5; 8 bases are a match to TRBD1. With V trimmed by 3 bases and J by 7 bases, 5 bases remained unmatched. The CDR3 covers 14 residues. The germline V gene encodes CDR1 SGHTA and CDR2 FQGNSA. This chain's CDR3 is CASSFPGGGQPQHF. The CDR3 bases are TGTGCCAGCAGCTTCCCAGGGGGCGGGCAGCCCCAGCATTTT.

The V gene is TRBV9, the J gene TRBJ2-3; the D gene is possibly TRBD2 (6 bases). This CDR3 region has 18 residues. V shed 4 bases and J shed 0 bases, with 21 bases lying between them. Germline V gene sequence: CDR1 SGDLS, CDR2 YYNGEE. CDR3: CASSFNTRRGSSTDTQYF. The CDR3 coding sequence is TGTGCCAGCAGCTTCAATACTAGGCGGGGATCTAGCACAGATACGCAGTATTTT.

The chain employs TRBV10-3 and TRBJ2-1, with D unclear. The CDR3 spans 16 residues. V was pared by 0 bases and J by 0 bases, with 9 bases between. CDR1 ENHRY and CDR2 SYGVKD come from the germline V gene. The CDR3 nucleotides read TGTGCCATCAGTGAGTCCCCCCTCAGCTCCTACAATGAGCAGTTCTTC. Residues: CAISESPLSSYNEQFF.

The V gene is TRBV5-1, the J gene TRBJ2-7, with D possibly matching TRBD2 (6 bases). The ends were cut back, 4 bases at V and 5 bases at J, with 19 bases in the middle. CDR1 and CDR2 (germline): SGHRS, YFSETQ. The CDR3 sequence is 15 residues long. CDR3 loop: CASSPRPGVGDEQYF. CDR3 nucleotide sequence: TGCGCCAGCAGCCCCAGGCCGGGGGTCGGGGACGAGCAGTACTTC.

The chain carries TRBV7-2 and TRBJ1-2; D gene unclear. Trimming took off 4 bases at V and 8 bases at J, with 14 bases between the two ends. The length of the CDR3 is 13 residues. Germline V gene sequence: CDR1 SGHTA, CDR2 FQGNSA. The CDR3 sequence is CASSSTFRVGYTF. Written as DNA, the CDR3 is TGTGCCAGCAGCTCGACGTTCCGGGTCGGCTACACCTTC.

V usage is TRBV7-3 and J usage is TRBJ2-2; weak D call: TRBD1 (5 bases). V lost 5 bases, J lost 3 bases, and 10 bases lay in between. Germline V gene sequence: CDR1 SGHTA, CDR2 FQGTGA. There are 14 residues in the CDR3. The CDR3 region is CASSPVGDTGELFF. The CDR3 DNA is TGTGCCAGCAGCCCAGTAGGGGACACCGGGGAGCTGTTTTTT.

In its sample, this clone was seen a few times. This chain links TRBV7-3 with TRBJ2-2; D is perhaps TRBD1 (6 bases). The CDR3 length is 15 residues. Germline values: CDR1 SGHTA, CDR2 FQGTGA. The V gene lost 5 bases and the J gene lost 1 base, with 11 bases spanning the gap. CDR3 DNA: TGTGCCAGCAGCCTGGGGGCAGGGAACACCGGGGAGCTGTTTTTT. It codes for CASSLGAGNTGELFF. Drawing the rest from reference TRBV7-3 and TRBJ2-2, the complete variable domain is GAGVSQTPSNKVTEKGKYVELRCDPISGHTALYWYRQSLGQGPEFLIYFQGTGAADDSGLPNDRFFAVRPEGSVSTLKIQRTERGDSAVYLCASSLGAGNTGELFFGEGSRLTVL.

V usage is TRBV7-2 and J usage is TRBJ1-2, with 8 bases matching TRBD1. With 4 bases clipped from V and 2 bases from J, the junction kept 3 bases outside the gene matches. CDR1 is SGHTA, CDR2 FQGNSA, per germline. The CDR3 is 14 amino acids. CDR3 nucleotides: TGTGCCAGCAGCTCAAACAGGGGGAACTATGGCTACACCTTC. Amino acid sequence: CASSSNRGNYGYTF.

The V gene is TRBV29-1, the J gene TRBJ2-7, with D possibly being TRBD2 (6 bases). This CDR3 comprises 13 residues. V lost 8 bases and J lost 6, with 20 bases in between. Germline CDR1 SQVTM, CDR2 ANQGSEA. CDR3 sequence (DNA): TGCAGCACCTCGCCGGGGGAGGATGGCGAGCAGTACTTC. Translated: CSTSPGEDGEQYF.

V usage is TRBV10-3 and J usage is TRBJ1-1; 9 positions agree with TRBD1. The CDR3 covers 14 residues. Germline lookup yields CDR1 ENHRY and CDR2 SYGVKD. Trimming at V came to 0 bases and at J to 6 bases, leaving 2 bases not matched to a gene. The CDR3 spells CAISESGTGPEAFF. The CDR3 coding sequence is TGTGCCATCAGTGAGTCCGGGACAGGGCCTGAAGCTTTCTTT.

The chain uses TRBV14 and TRBJ2-6; tentatively, D is TRBD2 (6 bases). CDR3 length: 17 amino acids. The germline V gene has CDR1 SGHDN and CDR2 FVKESK. Trimming pared 7 bases from V and 0 bases from J, leaving 16 bases between. This chain's CDR3 is CASTHRGRDSGANVLTF. CDR3 DNA sequence: TGTGCCAGCACCCACCGGGGGAGAGACTCTGGGGCCAACGTCCTGACTTTC.

This chain uses TRBV24-1 with TRBJ2-3, with 15 bases matching TRBD2. Trimming at V came to 6 bases and at J to 2 bases, leaving 11 bases not matched to a gene. The germline V gene has CDR1 KGHDR and CDR2 SFDVKD. The CDR3 is made up of 19 amino acids. This CDR3 is CATSSGTSGRRGFTDTQYF. The CDR3 DNA reads as TGTGCCACCAGTTCAGGGACTAGCGGGAGGAGGGGGTTCACAGATACGCAGTATTTT.

This clone came up once. The V gene is TRBV10-1, the J gene TRBJ2-3; D possibly corresponds to TRBD2 (6 bases). This CDR3 region has 15 residues. Trimming pared 6 bases from V and 2 bases from J, leaving 15 bases between. Germline V gene data show CDR1 as WNHNN and CDR2 as SYGVQD (reference sequence). CDR3 DNA sequence: TGCGCCAGCAGAGACGCGCGGGGACTCACAGATACGCAGTATTTT. As protein: CASRDARGLTDTQYF.

The V call is TRBV27, the J call TRBJ1-6; no clear D. V dropped 4 bases and J dropped 7 bases, with 11 bases sitting between them. Looked up from germline, CDR1 is MNHEY and CDR2 is SMNVEV (reference sequence). CDR3 size: 14 residues. CDR3 region: CASSSMLGNSPLHF. The CDR3 nucleotides are TGTGCCAGCAGTTCCATGTTGGGGAATTCACCCCTCCACTTT.

The chain is built from TRBV28 and TRBJ1-4; D is perhaps TRBD1 (5 bases). Trimming shortened V by 2 bases and J by 6 bases, and 10 bases separated the two germline ends. Germline V gene lookup returns CDR1 MDHEN and CDR2 SYDVKM. The CDR3 sequence is 14 residues long. CDR3 nucleotides: TGTGCCAGCAGTTTAAGGGGCACGGATGAAAAACTGTTTTTT. Translation gives CASSLRGTDEKLFF.

DNA of the CDR3: TGTGCCAGCACCCCCTTGTCGTACTCCTACGAGCAGTACTTC. As protein: CASTPLSYSYEQYF. The genes are TRBV2 and TRBJ2-7; unclear D gene. Trimming took off 7 bases at V and 0 bases at J, with 13 bases between the two ends. The CDR3 runs 14 residues. Germline V gene sequence: CDR1 SNHLY, CDR2 FYNNEI.

The chain uses TRBV28 and TRBJ1-1; no clear D. This CDR3 has 11 amino acids. CDR1 is MDHEN, CDR2 SYDVKM, per germline. This CDR3 is CVSRVNTEAFF. The CDR3 nucleotides are TGTGTCTCCCGGGTGAACACTGAAGCTTTCTTT. Complete variable domain (other parts from reference TRBV28 and TRBJ1-1): DVKVTQSSRYLVKRTGEKVFLECVQDMDHENMFWYRQDPGLGLRLIYFSYDVKMKEKGDIPEGYSVSREKKERFSLILESASTNQTSMYLCVSRVNTEAFFGQGTRLTVV.

This chain connects TRBV4-2 to TRBJ2-2, with a possible D match to TRBD1 (6 bases). This CDR3 has 19 amino acids. Germline V lookup: CDR1 LGHNA, CDR2 YNFKEQ. Trimming pared 0 bases from V and 2 bases from J, leaving 19 bases between. CDR3 in DNA: TGTGCCAGCAGCCAAGACGGCCGATCCAGGGGCGATAACACCGGGGAGCTGTTTTTT. It specifies CASSQDGRSRGDNTGELFF.

The chain has TRBV19 and TRBJ1-3; no clear D gene. The CDR3 spans 13 residues. Germline values: CDR1 LNHDA, CDR2 SQIVND (reference sequence). The V gene lost 3 bases and the J gene lost 4 bases, with 7 bases spanning the gap. CDR3 nucleotide sequence: TGTGCCAGTAGTATCTCGGCGGGAAACACCATATATTTT. As protein: CASSISAGNTIYF.

The V gene is TRBV27, the J gene TRBJ1-2, with 8 bases matching TRBD1. In germline, CDR1 is MNHEY, CDR2 SMNVEV (reference sequence). The ends lost 5 bases at V and 6 bases at J; junction bases unmatched: 11. The CDR3 sequence is 15 residues long. DNA of the CDR3: TGTGCCAGCAGTCTCCGACAGGGGAGGGTGGATGGCTACACCTTC. This codes for CASSLRQGRVDGYTF.

The chain joins TRBV28 to TRBJ1-5; 7 bases fit TRBD1. Germline lookup yields CDR1 MDHEN and CDR2 SYDVKM. CDR3 size: 14 residues. Trimming cost V 6 bases and J 5 bases; bases outside gene matches: 7. The chain's CDR3 is CASRFRDSYQPQHF. CDR3 DNA sequence: TGTGCCAGCAGATTCCGGGACAGCTATCAGCCCCAGCATTTT.

This sequence joins TRBV7-2 and TRBJ1-2; TRBD1 aligns across 8 bases. Germline CDR1 reads SGHTA; CDR2 reads FQGNSA. This CDR3 spans 15 amino acids. V lost 3 bases to trimming and J lost 5 bases; unmatched junction nucleotides: 8. CDR3 sequence (DNA): TGTGCCAGCAGCTTGGACAGGGTGGCCTTTTATGGCTACACCTTC. It translates to CASSLDRVAFYGYTF.

The chain couples TRBV30 to TRBJ1-2; D call uncertain. The CDR3 sequence is 13 residues long. Trimming stripped 0 bases from V and 8 bases from J, with 13 bases between. Germline-derived CDR1 and CDR2 are GTSNPN and SVGIG (reference sequence). Written as DNA, the CDR3 is TGTGCCTGGAGTGTACGGTCGGATAACGGCTACACCTTC. As protein: CAWSVRSDNGYTF.

This rearrangement joins TRBV19 to TRBJ2-3; D possibly corresponds to TRBD1 (5 bases). The length of the CDR3 is 14 residues. Germline V gene lookup returns CDR1 LNHDA and CDR2 SQIVND (reference sequence). Trimming pared 5 bases from V and 2 bases from J, leaving 11 bases between. In DNA form, the CDR3 reads TGTGCCAGTAGTCTCTCCAGGGCCACAGATACGCAGTATTTT. Translating it yields CASSLSRATDTQYF.